The 20 T cell receptor beta chains below come from one sample, sequenced in a study of human T cells and chemical hapten exposure. Time point defined: healthy volunteer bleed at 6 weeks. Whole blood that had not been fractionated was the source of extracted total RNA. MiXCR was run by TCRdb on the RACE reads, yielding one entry per CDR3 protein. The sample carries tens of thousands of distinct CDR3 sequences, less than 6% recorded once. Sequenced sample: whole blood. These receptors came from a human donor in good health. Some clones in this sample may be carry-over from other donors' samples.

The chain employs TRBV5-6 and TRBJ2-5, with 10 bases identical to TRBD2. Trimming at V came to 2 bases and at J to 6 bases, leaving 10 bases not matched to a gene. Germline CDR1 reads SGHDT; CDR2 reads YYEEEE. This CDR3 is built from 16 residues. CDR3 nucleotide sequence: TGTGCCAGCAGCTTAGCGGGAGGGCCACTCACGAAGACCCAGTACTTC. Protein: CASSLAGGPLTKTQYF.

This clonotype was seen repeatedly, ten times or more. The CDR3: CAISAQGQGAGQPQHF. The DNA of the CDR3 is TGTGCCATCAGTGCCCAAGGACAGGGGGCCGGTCAGCCCCAGCATTTT. V usage is TRBV10-3 and J usage is TRBJ1-5; 11 bases line up with TRBD1. Per the germline V gene, CDR1 is ENHRY and CDR2 is SYGVKD. With V trimmed by 4 bases and J by 6 bases, 8 bases remained unmatched. This CDR3 contains 16 residues.

This clonotype was detected a few times. The rearrangement joins TRBV18 to TRBJ2-5, with D perhaps TRBD1 (6 bases). V shed 2 bases and J shed 5 bases, with 9 bases lying between them. Germline V gene data show CDR1 as KGHSH and CDR2 as LQKENI. The CDR3 loop spans 13 amino acids. CDR3 sequence reads: CASSPGTRETQYF. In DNA, the CDR3 is TGTGCCAGCTCACCAGGGACACGGGAGACCCAGTACTTC.

The chain has TRBV3-1 and TRBJ2-5; D call uncertain. The CDR3 covers 18 residues. The germline V gene encodes CDR1 LGHDT and CDR2 YNNKEL (reference sequence). Trimming took 4 bases from V and 5 from J, leaving 26 bases between them. CDR3 sequence (DNA): TGTGCCAGCAGCCTCATCCCTCTCTCGCAGGTCGGTCGGGAGACCCAGTACTTC. This encodes CASSLIPLSQVGRETQYF.

This rearrangement joins TRBV28 to TRBJ1-5, with D perhaps matching TRBD1 (5 bases). Germline CDR1 MDHEN, CDR2 SYDVKM. The CDR3 sequence is 17 residues long. V dropped 2 bases and J dropped 0 bases, with 14 bases sitting between them. The CDR3 region is CASSLGAGPYSNQPQHF. The CDR3 DNA sequence: TGTGCCAGCAGTTTAGGGGCAGGGCCATATAGCAATCAGCCCCAGCATTTT. Supplemented by reference TRBV28 and TRBJ1-5, the full variable domain reads DVKVTQSSRYLVKRTGEKVFLECVQDMDHENMFWYRQDPGLGLRLIYFSYDVKMKEKGDIPEGYSVSREKKERFSLILESASTNQTSMYLCASSLGAGPYSNQPQHFGDGTRLSIL.

The chain is built from TRBV9 and TRBJ1-1; D may be TRBD1 (5 bases). The CDR3 length is 15 residues. Germline V gene lookup returns CDR1 SGDLS and CDR2 YYNGEE. With 4 bases removed from V and 3 bases from J, the gap between germline ends came to 16 bases. The CDR3, as DNA: TGTGCCAGCAGCCCAAACGCAGGCAGGGACACTGAAGCTTTCTTT. Encoded protein: CASSPNAGRDTEAFF. The full variable domain, completed using reference TRBV9 and TRBJ1-1, is DSGVTQTPKHLITATGQRVTLRCSPRSGDLSVYWYQQSLDQGLQFLIQYYNGEERAKGNILERFSAQQFPDLHSELNLSSLELGDSALYFCASSPNAGRDTEAFFGQGTRLTVV.

This clonotype was seen repeatedly, ten times or more. V usage is TRBV20-1 and J usage is TRBJ1-2, with D hard to call. The CDR3 runs to 11 residues. V lost 3 bases to trimming and J lost 3 bases, with 5 bases between them. Germline V gene data show CDR1 as DFQATT and CDR2 as SNEGSKA (reference sequence). As DNA, the CDR3 is TGCAGTGCTAGCACAGACTATGGCTACACCTTC. Amino acids: CSASTDYGYTF.

This clonotype was seen at least ten times. Written as DNA, the CDR3 is TGTGCCAGCAGTTATGGACTAGCGGGAGGGCAAGAGACCCAGTACTTC. Translating gives CASSYGLAGGQETQYF. This chain links TRBV6-5 with TRBJ2-5, with 15 bases that match TRBD2. V dropped 3 bases and J dropped 2; count of bases not matched to a gene: 1. CDR1 is MNHEY and CDR2 is SVGAGI in the germline V gene. The CDR3 is 16 residues long.

This clonotype was seen many times. V is TRBV2 and J is TRBJ2-4; 7 bases are shared with TRBD1. This CDR3 has 15 amino acids. Germline V gives CDR1 SNHLY, CDR2 FYNNEI. V trimming: 4 bases; J trimming: 0 bases; junction bases outside the gene matches: 3. CDR3 amino acids: CASSGKGAAKNIQYF. The CDR3 region has the DNA TGTGCCAGCAGTGGCAAGGGGGCAGCCAAAAACATTCAGTACTTC.

This clonotype showed up many times. This chain joins TRBV27 and TRBJ2-4; D might be TRBD1 (6 bases). The CDR3 spans 14 residues. Germline-derived CDR1 and CDR2 are MNHEY and SMNVEV (reference sequence). V lost 3 bases and J lost 6, with 12 bases in between. CDR3 in amino acids: CASSFTGQRNIQYF. The CDR3 region has the DNA TGTGCCAGCAGTTTCACGGGACAAAGAAACATTCAGTACTTC.

Worth noting for this clonotype: This sequence may be a read error, since a much larger clone differs from it by one base. The chain is built from TRBV3-1 and TRBJ2-3; the match to TRBD2 covers 8 bases. The V segment lost 4 bases and the J segment 2 bases; nucleotides outside the gene matches: 8. CDR3 length: 16 residues. Germline V CDR1 and CDR2: LGHDT, YNNKEL (reference sequence). The CDR3 loop is CASSLRLTSDTDTQYF. The CDR3 DNA follows: TGTGCCAGCAGCCTTCGGCTGACTAGCGACACAGATACGCAGTATTTT.

This clonotype was found many times. The genes are TRBV2 and TRBJ2-1; no definite D call. The CDR3 totals 14 residues. Germline CDR1 SNHLY, CDR2 FYNNEI. Trimming shortened V by 10 bases and J by 0 bases, and 13 bases separated the two germline ends. The CDR3 DNA is TGTGCCATAATAAAGGGCTCCTCCTACAATGAGCAGTTCTTC. Encoded protein: CAIIKGSSYNEQFF.

The chain couples TRBV6-6 to TRBJ1-1; the D gene is possibly TRBD1 (6 bases). The CDR3 totals 13 residues. Trimming removed 7 bases at V and 2 bases at J, with 11 bases between. Germline V gives CDR1 MNHNY, CDR2 SVGAGI (reference sequence). CDR3 loop: CASITRGNTEAFF. The CDR3 DNA reads as TGTGCCAGCATCACCAGGGGCAACACTGAAGCTTTCTTT.

This clonotype showed up many times. The rearrangement joins TRBV12-3 or TRBV12-4 to TRBJ2-7; 11 bases agree with TRBD1. V trimming: 6 bases; J trimming: 6 bases; junction bases outside the gene matches: 10. CDR3 size: 15 residues. In nucleotides, the CDR3 is TGTGCCAGCAGGCCCACCGGGACAGGGGGAGCCGAGCAGTACTTC. This sequence encodes CASRPTGTGGAEQYF.

In this sample, this clonotype turned up many times. V is TRBV11-3 and J is TRBJ2-7; 7 bases line up with TRBD1. J gave up 3 bases and V 3 bases, and 5 bases lay outside the gene matches. The CDR3 contains 14 residues. Germline V CDR1 and CDR2: SGHNT, YENEEA. CDR3 sequence (DNA): TGTGCCAGCAGCTTGTCCGACAGGGACTACGAGCAGTACTTC. It specifies CASSLSDRDYEQYF. Combining the CDR3 with reference TRBV11-3 and TRBJ2-7 gives the whole variable domain EAGVVQSPRYKIIEKKQPVAFWCNPISGHNTLYWYLQNLGQGPELLIRYENEEAVDDSQLPKDRFSAERLKGVDSTLKIQPAELGDSAVYLCASSLSDRDYEQYFGPGTRLTVT.

This rearrangement joins TRBV7-9 to TRBJ1-3; D might be TRBD1 (5 bases). Germline V gene lookup returns CDR1 SEHNR and CDR2 FQNEAQ (reference sequence). This CDR3 has 16 amino acids. Trimming shortened V by 3 bases and J by 1 base, and 13 bases separated the two germline ends. CDR3 in amino acids: CASSLSGGGSGNTIYF. The CDR3 coding sequence is TGTGCCAGCAGCTTGAGCGGGGGGGGTTCTGGAAACACCATATATTTT.

The chain combines TRBV20-1 with TRBJ1-6; TRBD1 matches at 7 bases. Germline CDR1 DFQATT, CDR2 SNEGSKA (reference sequence). The CDR3 contains 16 residues. J was trimmed by 0 bases and V by 6 bases; bases with no gene match: 8. CDR3 DNA: TGCAGTGCGGCGAGGACAGGCAGCTCCTATAATTCACCCCTCCACTTT. It codes for CSAARTGSSYNSPLHF.

This clonotype has at least ten counts. The DNA for the CDR3 is TGTGCCAGCAGAGGGGAGGGGGCCAATCAGCCCCAGCATTTT. Residues: CASRGEGANQPQHF. The genes are TRBV6-2 or TRBV6-3 and TRBJ1-5; 7 positions match TRBD1. This CDR3 comprises 14 residues. The germline V gene encodes CDR1 MNHEY and CDR2 SVGEGT. V gave up 6 bases and J gave up 3 bases; unmatched junction bases: 5.

This clonotype occurred many times. The J gene is TRBJ1-1, the V gene TRBV5-6; a weak D match, TRBD1 (6 bases). V was cut by 5 bases and J by 0 bases, with 17 bases left in between. The CDR3 contains 16 residues. Germline values: CDR1 SGHDT, CDR2 YYEEEE. The CDR3 loop reads CASSRNRALMNTEAFF. CDR3 nucleotide sequence: TGTGCCAGCAGTCGCAACAGGGCTCTCATGAACACTGAAGCTTTCTTT.

This clonotype was seen many times. The chain joins TRBV12-3 or TRBV12-4 to TRBJ1-6; maybe TRBD1 (6 bases). V was cut by 4 bases and J by 6 bases, with 13 bases left in between. CDR3 length: 15 residues. For the CDR3, the DNA is TGTGCCAGCAGTTCTAACGGACAGATTAATTCACCCCTCCACTTT. Translated, it gives CASSSNGQINSPLHF.